This TCR beta chain was sequenced during a study of shared clonotypes between healthy human individuals. Positively selected for CCR7, the CD45RO-negative cells used as naive CD8 cells excluded terminally differentiated effector memory CD45RA+ cells. Healthy HIV-negative adults without recent acute infections or vaccinations served as donors. Germline lookup yields CDR1 DFQATT and CDR2 SNEGSKA (reference sequence). This CDR3 comprises 11 residues. The V gene lost 7 bases and the J gene lost 1 base, with 6 bases spanning the gap. Samples underwent the assay at deep level. This table comes from immunoSEQ multiplex PCR, and its TCRdb copy is limited to in-frame clones, with some not included. This sample has around 2,000,000 clones, with roughly 91% found just once.

The chain joins TRBV20-1 to TRBJ2-3; D not resolved. This TCR was recovered from a man aged 18 to 29 in good health. Some clones in this sample may be carry-over from other donors' samples. The specimen was naive CD8+ T cells from PBMCs. DNA for the CDR3: TGCAGTGTTCCAGGCACAGATACGCAGTATTTT. It encodes CSVPGTDTQYF.